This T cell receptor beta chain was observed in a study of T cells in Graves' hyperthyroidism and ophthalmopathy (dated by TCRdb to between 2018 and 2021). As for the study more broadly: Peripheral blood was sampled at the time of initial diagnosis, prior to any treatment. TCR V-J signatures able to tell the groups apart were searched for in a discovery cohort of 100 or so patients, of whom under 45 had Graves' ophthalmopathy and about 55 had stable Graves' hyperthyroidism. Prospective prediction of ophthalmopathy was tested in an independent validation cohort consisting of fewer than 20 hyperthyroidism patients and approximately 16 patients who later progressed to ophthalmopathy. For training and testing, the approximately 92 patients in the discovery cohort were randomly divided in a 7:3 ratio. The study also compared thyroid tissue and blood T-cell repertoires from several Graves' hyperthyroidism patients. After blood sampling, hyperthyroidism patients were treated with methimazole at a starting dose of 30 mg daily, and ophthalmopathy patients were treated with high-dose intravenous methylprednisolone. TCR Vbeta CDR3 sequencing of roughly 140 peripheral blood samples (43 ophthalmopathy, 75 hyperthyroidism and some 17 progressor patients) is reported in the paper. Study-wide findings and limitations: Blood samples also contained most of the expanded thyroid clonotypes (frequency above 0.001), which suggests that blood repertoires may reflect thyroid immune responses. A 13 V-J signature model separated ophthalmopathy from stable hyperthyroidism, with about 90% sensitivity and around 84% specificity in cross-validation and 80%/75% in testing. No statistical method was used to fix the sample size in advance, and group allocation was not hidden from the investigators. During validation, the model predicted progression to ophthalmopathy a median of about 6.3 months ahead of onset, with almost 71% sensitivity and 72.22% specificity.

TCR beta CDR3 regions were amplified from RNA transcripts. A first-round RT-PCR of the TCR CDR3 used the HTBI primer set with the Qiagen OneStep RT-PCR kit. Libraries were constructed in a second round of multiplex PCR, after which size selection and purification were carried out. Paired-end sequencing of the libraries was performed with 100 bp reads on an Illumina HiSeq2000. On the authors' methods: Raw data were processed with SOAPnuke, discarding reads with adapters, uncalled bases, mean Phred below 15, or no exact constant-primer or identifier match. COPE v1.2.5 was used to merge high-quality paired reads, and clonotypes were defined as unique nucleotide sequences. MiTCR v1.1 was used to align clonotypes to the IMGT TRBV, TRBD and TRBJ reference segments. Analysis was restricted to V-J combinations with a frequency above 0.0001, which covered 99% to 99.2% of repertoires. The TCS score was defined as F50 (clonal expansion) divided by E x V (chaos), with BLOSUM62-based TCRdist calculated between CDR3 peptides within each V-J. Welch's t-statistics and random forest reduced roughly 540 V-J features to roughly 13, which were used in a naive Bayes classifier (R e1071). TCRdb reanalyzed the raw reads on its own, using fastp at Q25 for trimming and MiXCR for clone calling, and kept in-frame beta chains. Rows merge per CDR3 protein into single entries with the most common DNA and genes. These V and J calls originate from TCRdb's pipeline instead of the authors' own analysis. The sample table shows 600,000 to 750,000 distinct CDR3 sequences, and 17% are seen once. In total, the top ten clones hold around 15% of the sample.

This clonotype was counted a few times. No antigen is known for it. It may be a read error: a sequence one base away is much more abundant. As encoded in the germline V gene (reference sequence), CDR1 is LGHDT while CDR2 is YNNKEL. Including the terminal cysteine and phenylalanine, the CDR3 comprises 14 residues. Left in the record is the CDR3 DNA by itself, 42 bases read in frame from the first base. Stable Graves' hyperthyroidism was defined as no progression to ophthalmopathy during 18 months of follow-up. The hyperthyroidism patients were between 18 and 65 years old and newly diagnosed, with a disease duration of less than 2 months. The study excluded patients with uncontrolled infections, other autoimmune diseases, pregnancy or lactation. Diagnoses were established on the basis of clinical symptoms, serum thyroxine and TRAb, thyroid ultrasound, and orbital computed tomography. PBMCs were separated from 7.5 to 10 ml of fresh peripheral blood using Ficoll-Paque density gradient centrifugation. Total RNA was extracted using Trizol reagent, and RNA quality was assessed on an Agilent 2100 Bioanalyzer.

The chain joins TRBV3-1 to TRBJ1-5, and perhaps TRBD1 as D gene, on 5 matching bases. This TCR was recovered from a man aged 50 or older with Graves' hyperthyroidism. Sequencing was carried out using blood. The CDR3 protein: CAGSQGVSNQPQHF. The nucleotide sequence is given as TGTGCCGGCAGCCAAGGGGTAAGCAATCAGCCCCAGCATTTT.